This T cell receptor beta chain was observed in a study of T-cell reconstitution after alpha-beta-depleted transplantation in children. Study outcomes and limitations: Some patients owed their high day-60 TCRbeta diversity to surviving recipient T cells and thymic progenitors. When one year had passed after transplant, most T-cell counts and diversity came from newly produced T cells.

In this sample, this clonotype turned up a few times. What it binds is unknown. The CDR3 is 17 residues long. Per germline, CDR1 KGHSH and CDR2 LQKENI. Germline trimming cut 3 bases from V and 0 bases from J; bases unmatched to any gene: 6. Construction of the TCRbeta library involved unique molecular identifiers. TCRdb fed the PCR reads into MiXCR, producing one record per CDR3 protein. The sample contains some 310,000 distinct CDR3 sequences, about a quarter of which appear only once. V and J are TRBV18 and TRBJ1-1, with 11 positions matching TRBD1. This clonotype originated in a male patient younger than 18 who had a stem cell transplant for acute lymphoblastic leukemia, so the T cells may come from the graft donor. The material sequenced was PBMCs, mostly from graft donor cells, taken 180 days after TCRalphabeta/CD19-depleted stem cell transplant. The CDR3 bases are TGTGCCAGCTCACCTCTCGGACAGGGGGCATTGAACACTGAAGCTTTCTTT. This sequence encodes CASSPLGQGALNTEAFF.